This record covers a single T cell receptor (beta chain). Its target is unknown. The sample is drawn from a study of T cells after yellow fever vaccination. Broader study findings: In post-booster samples, most primary-vaccination clones reappeared (roughly 96% CD4, 88% CD8).

V shed 6 bases, J shed 1 base, and the junction held 7 bases outside the gene matches. Germline assignment: CDR1 SNHLY and CDR2 FYNNEI. This CDR3 has 16 amino acids. For TCR, cDNA came from 5'RACE template switching, which added a universal primer site and UMIs. TCRdb redid the calling of the 5' RACE reads with MiXCR, one entry per CDR3 protein. The sample has some 97,000 distinct CDR3 sequences; roughly 6% are singletons. This specimen was CD8+ T cells sorted from PBMCs, taken 10 days after the yellow fever booster vaccination. The J gene is TRBJ2-3, the V gene TRBV2; TRBD2 agrees at 10 bases. The receptor was derived from a man aged 18-30 years who received the YFV17D yellow fever vaccine. CDR3 DNA: TGTGCCAGCAGCGAGTTCCTAGCGGGAGGCACAGATACGCAGTATTTT. Protein sequence: CASSEFLAGGTDTQYF.